Given below is one TCR beta chain in context. Its cognate antigen is unknown. The sample originates from a study of blood T cells in healthy people across ages. Peripheral blood, around 9.4 milliliters per donor, was collected. Total RNA extraction produced at least 6 micrograms (per sample) for the study. Sample-barcoded 5' priming and a J-beta primer mix drove a second PCR of about 6 to 12 cycles. Each cDNA molecule received a tag from a template-switch adaptor that had 12 random nucleotides. TCRdb reprocessed the 5' RACE reads with MiXCR, giving one entry per CDR3 protein. The sample lists approximately 1,000,000 distinct CDR3 sequences, around two fifths occurring once. Study conclusions and caveats: Long-lived donors carried more naive CD4+ cells and greater diversity than aged donors.

This TCR derives from a man younger than 35 in good health. Sequences were obtained from blood.

CDR3 protein: CASSQGFLSGGEKLFF. In DNA, the CDR3 is TGCGCCAGCAGCCAAGGTTTTCTCTCAGGGGGAGAAAAACTGTTTTTT. J is TRBJ1-4 and V is TRBV4-1, with TRBD1 matching 7 bases. The CDR3 sequence is 16 residues long. Germline V lookup: CDR1 MGHRA, CDR2 YSYEKL. The J segment lost 8 bases and the V segment lost 1 base, leaving 10 bases of the junction unmatched.